These 27 T cell receptor beta chains originate from one sample sequenced in a study of breast tumors, draining lymph nodes, adjacent tissues. TCRdb reprocessed the multiplex PCR reads with MiXCR, giving one entry per CDR3 protein. The sample lists 130,000 or so distinct CDR3 sequences, 21% occurring once. Breast cancer patients provided tissue from their axillary draining lymph nodes. The sample comprised axillary lymph node tissue. Receptors originate from a female donor with breast cancer. Some clones in this sample may be carry-over from other donors' samples.

This clonotype was seen many times. The gene calls are TRBV9 and TRBJ2-2; unclear D gene. Germline CDR1 SGDLS, CDR2 YYNGEE. The CDR3 is 15 amino acids. Between the trimmed V and J ends, which lost 2 bases and 6 bases, there was a span of 14 bases. The CDR3 bases are TGTGCCAGCAGCGTGGGGATCGAATCGGCCGGGGAGCTGTTTTTT. Its protein product is CASSVGIESAGELFF.

This clonotype came up a few times. The chain carries TRBV6-6 and TRBJ2-2; 11 bases are shared with TRBD2. V shed 11 bases, J shed 3 bases, and the junction held 14 bases outside the gene matches. CDR1 MNHNY and CDR2 SVGAGI come from the germline V gene (reference sequence). This CDR3 is built from 17 residues. The CDR3 protein is CALLAPTSGSDTGELFF. In DNA form, the CDR3 reads TGTGCCCTTCTTGCCCCTACTAGCGGGAGTGACACCGGGGAGCTGTTTTTT.

At least ten counts were recorded for this clonotype. The genes are TRBV4-1 and TRBJ2-1; D not resolved. The V end was cut by 4 bases, the J end by 4 bases, with 11 bases between. The CDR3 covers 14 residues. Germline V gene lookup returns CDR1 MGHRA and CDR2 YSYEKL. This CDR3 is CASSPETTYNEQFF. The CDR3 coding sequence is TGCGCCAGCAGCCCCGAAACCACTTACAATGAGCAGTTCTTC.

This clonotype has ten or more counts. V is TRBV11-3 and J is TRBJ2-1; D is uncertain. Trimming left V 5 bases short and J 9 bases short, with 11 bases between. The germline V gene encodes CDR1 SGHNT and CDR2 YENEEA. The CDR3 has 12 residues. The CDR3 nucleotides read TGTGCCAGCAGCGCCCGTACAAGTGAGCAGTTCTTC. Its protein is CASSARTSEQFF.

The chain joins TRBV20-1 to TRBJ1-1; D is uncertain. The CDR3 totals 12 residues. The V end lost 3 bases, the J end lost 8 bases, and 13 bases lay between the germline ends. From germline, CDR1 is DFQATT and CDR2 SNEGSKA (reference sequence). The CDR3 loop is CSASSRSGEAFF. CDR3 bases: TGCAGTGCTAGTTCTCGGTCGGGGGAAGCTTTCTTT.

In its sample, this clonotype was seen many times. The gene calls are TRBV29-1 and TRBJ2-3; D is uncertain. This CDR3 comprises 12 residues. Germline CDR1 reads SQVTM; CDR2 reads ANQGSEA. V was shortened by 3 bases and J by 2 bases, with 6 bases between the two germline ends. The chain's CDR3 is CSVESPTDTQYF. The CDR3, as DNA: TGCAGCGTTGAGTCCCCCACAGATACGCAGTATTTT.

About this clonotype itself: A much bigger clone sits one base away, suggesting this may be a read error. This chain uses TRBV29-1 with TRBJ1-4; the D gene is possibly TRBD1 (6 bases). There are 16 residues in the CDR3. V was shortened by 3 bases and J by 6 bases, with 20 bases between the two germline ends. Looked up from germline, CDR1 is SQVTM and CDR2 is ANQGSEA. In DNA, the CDR3 is TGCAGCGTTGACGGCCTCACCGGGGCAGGGGATGAAAAACTGTTTTTT. As protein: CSVDGLTGAGDEKLFF.

This clonotype was counted between two and nine times. This clone may be a read error of a much larger clone one base away. This rearrangement joins TRBV2 to TRBJ1-3; 9 bases align to TRBD1. Germline V lookup: CDR1 SNHLY, CDR2 FYNNEI. The CDR3 covers 15 residues. V shed 7 bases, J shed 5 bases, and the junction held 9 bases outside the gene matches. The CDR3 sequence: CASTGQGLIRNTIYF. CDR3 bases: TGTGCCAGCACCGGACAGGGGTTGATCAGAAACACCATATATTTT.

This clonotype was recorded at least ten times. This rearrangement joins TRBV6-6 to TRBJ2-7; 10 bases map to TRBD1. Germline V gives CDR1 MNHNY, CDR2 SVGAGI (reference sequence). The CDR3 runs 15 residues. The J segment lost 5 bases and the V segment lost 5 bases, leaving 9 bases of the junction unmatched. CDR3 region: CASSQPGQGLNEQYF. The DNA of the CDR3 is TGTGCCAGCAGTCAACCGGGACAGGGGTTAAACGAGCAGTACTTC.

This clonotype was observed many times. The chain is built from TRBV5-6 and TRBJ2-7; no firm D call. CDR1 and CDR2 (germline): SGHDT, YYEEEE. This CDR3 region has 13 residues. V shed 1 base and J shed 3 bases, with 8 bases lying between them. The CDR3 spells CASSLRGFYEQYF. The CDR3 DNA is TGTGCCAGCAGCTTGCGAGGTTTCTACGAGCAGTACTTC. Full variable domain (rest looked up from reference TRBV5-6 and TRBJ2-7): DAGVTQSPTHLIKTRGQQVTLRCSPKSGHDTVSWYQQALGQGPQFIFQYYEEEERQRGNFPDRFSGHQFPNYSSELNVNALLLGDSALYLCASSLRGFYEQYFGPGTRLTVT.

Many counts were recorded for this clonotype. Here the CDR3 reads CASSGSSYEQYF. The CDR3 DNA reads as TGCGCCAGCAGCGGGAGCTCCTACGAGCAGTACTTC. J is TRBJ2-7 and V is TRBV5-1; D might be TRBD2 (5 bases). This CDR3 is 12 amino acids long. Trimming took 4 bases from V and 0 from J, leaving 5 bases between them. Looked up from germline, CDR1 is SGHRS and CDR2 is YFSETQ.

This clonotype was seen repeatedly, ten times or more. This rearrangement joins TRBV27 to TRBJ2-1; TRBD2 matches 9 bases. The CDR3 runs 14 residues. Per germline, CDR1 MNHEY and CDR2 SMNVEV (reference sequence). Trimming at V came to 4 bases and at J to 16 bases, leaving 14 bases not matched to a gene. DNA of the CDR3: TGTGCCAGCAGTTCAAGGGGACTAGCCGGGTTAGGATTCTTC. As protein: CASSSRGLAGLGFF.

This clonotype appeared many times. Here the CDR3 reads CASSSQGGGELFF. CDR3 in DNA: TGTGCCAGCAGCTCTCAAGGAGGCGGGGAGCTGTTTTTT. V gene TRBV3-1 combines with J gene TRBJ2-2; tentative D call: TRBD2 (5 bases). Germline lookup yields CDR1 LGHDT and CDR2 YNNKEL (reference sequence). V shed 5 bases and J shed 7 bases, with 11 bases lying between them. The CDR3 loop spans 13 amino acids.

This clonotype was seen many times. V usage is TRBV3-1 and J usage is TRBJ1-2, with D possibly matching TRBD1 (5 bases). The ends were cut back, 0 bases at V and 3 bases at J, with 20 bases in the middle. The CDR3 is made up of 18 amino acids. Germline CDR1 is LGHDT and CDR2 is YNNKEL (reference sequence). The CDR3 sequence is CASSQEWFRGDGYYGYTF. In nucleotides, the CDR3 is TGTGCCAGCAGCCAAGAGTGGTTCCGGGGGGATGGATACTATGGCTACACCTTC.

This clonotype was seen repeatedly, ten times or more. The CDR3 spells CASSPLGQGETGRGQYF. DNA of the CDR3: TGTGCCAGCAGTCCATTAGGTCAGGGGGAAACCGGACGCGGGCAGTACTTC. The chain is built from TRBV27 and TRBJ2-7; 7 bases are shared with TRBD1. Germline CDR1 reads MNHEY; CDR2 reads SMNVEV (reference sequence). J was trimmed by 9 bases and V by 5 bases; bases with no gene match: 22. The CDR3 extends over 17 amino acids.

The sample holds many counts of this clonotype. The V gene is TRBV9, the J gene TRBJ2-7, with 9 bases that match TRBD2. This CDR3 region has 18 residues. The germline CDR1 and CDR2 sequences are SGDLS and YYNGEE. With V trimmed by 0 bases and J by 6 bases, 16 bases remained unmatched. DNA for the CDR3: TGTGCCAGCAGCGTAGGCGCGGGGGACTTAGCGGGAGAGGTCGAGCAGTACTTC. Protein sequence: CASSVGAGDLAGEVEQYF.

Comment on this clonotype: One junction end disagrees with the germline gene, perhaps due to a read error. The chain carries TRBV14 and TRBJ2-1; D might be TRBD1 (5 bases). Germline V gene data show CDR1 as SGHDN and CDR2 as FVKESK. CDR3 length: 16 residues. The CDR3 spells CASSPVLQGSYKEQFF. The CDR3 nucleotides read TGTGCCAGCAGCCCAGTCCTCCAGGGATCCTACAAGGAGCAGTTCTTC.

This clonotype has ten or more counts. The genes are TRBV18 and TRBJ1-2; no firm D call. CDR3 length equals 12 residues. Looked up from germline, CDR1 is KGHSH and CDR2 is LQKENI. The V end was cut by 5 bases, the J end by 4 bases, with 8 bases between. CDR3 in DNA: TGTGCCAGCTCATCCCCTCGCTATGGCTACACCTTC. Translated: CASSSPRYGYTF.

This clonotype was seen ten or more times. The chain has TRBV12-3 or TRBV12-4 and TRBJ2-6, with TRBD2 matching over 9 bases. V shed 1 base, J shed 0 bases, and the junction held 1 base outside the gene matches. This CDR3 is 17 amino acids long. The CDR3 region is CASSLGGRASGANVLTF. The CDR3, as DNA: TGTGCCAGCAGTTTAGGCGGGAGGGCCTCTGGGGCCAACGTCCTGACTTTC.

V is TRBV27 and J is TRBJ2-7; 9 bases are a match to TRBD1. Losses at the gene ends were 2 bases for V and 3 bases for J; bases not matched to a gene: 2. The germline V gene has CDR1 MNHEY and CDR2 SMNVEV (reference sequence). The length of the CDR3 is 14 residues. Here the CDR3 reads CASSLRTGVYEQYF. CDR3 bases: TGTGCCAGCAGTTTAAGGACAGGGGTCTACGAGCAGTACTTC.

This clonotype was seen many times. This chain's CDR3 is CASSLDFPGYEQYF. For the CDR3, the DNA is TGTGCCAGCAGCTTGGACTTCCCGGGCTACGAGCAGTACTTC. The chain uses TRBV5-6 and TRBJ2-7; D is unresolved. Between the trimmed V and J ends, which lost 0 bases and 3 bases, there was a span of 10 bases. Germline CDR1 SGHDT, CDR2 YYEEEE. This CDR3 contains 14 residues.

This clonotype was seen at least ten times. The chain couples TRBV2 to TRBJ2-5; D is tentatively TRBD1 or TRBD2 (6 bases each). The CDR3 has 14 residues. The germline gives CDR1 SNHLY, CDR2 FYNNEI. Trimming pared 4 bases from V and 1 base from J, leaving 10 bases between. CDR3 sequence reads: CASSGWGAQETQYF. The CDR3, as DNA: TGTGCCAGCAGTGGCTGGGGGGCCCAAGAGACCCAGTACTTC.

The rearrangement joins TRBV6-1 to TRBJ2-2, with unresolved D. Trimming pared 2 bases from V and 1 base from J, leaving 23 bases between. This CDR3 has 20 residues. Per germline, CDR1 MNHNS and CDR2 SASEGT. The CDR3 sequence is CASSEPTDGSHPLNTGELFF. CDR3 bases: TGTGCCAGCAGTGAACCGACGGACGGGTCCCATCCCTTGAACACCGGGGAGCTGTTTTTT.

This clonotype was recorded many times. The chain couples TRBV6-5 to TRBJ2-5; the match to TRBD1 covers 10 bases. The CDR3 runs to 16 residues. Germline CDR1 and CDR2: MNHEY and SVGAGI. V shed 6 bases, J shed 3 bases, and the junction held 10 bases outside the gene matches. CDR3 region: CASSLLGQGEKETQYF. CDR3 bases: TGTGCCAGCAGCCTTCTCGGACAGGGGGAAAAAGAGACCCAGTACTTC.

This clonotype came up many times. One end of the junction is discordant with germline, which a read error may explain. V usage is TRBV7-7 and J usage is TRBJ2-5; 10 positions match TRBD1. Germline assignment: CDR1 SSHAT and CDR2 FNYEAQ (reference sequence). The CDR3 runs 14 residues. CDR3 DNA sequence: TGTGCTAGCAGCCGGACAGGGGGACAAGAGACCCAGTACTTC. Translation: CASSRTGGQETQYF.

This clonotype was counted ten times or more. The V call is TRBV5-1, the J call TRBJ2-1; D not certain. The CDR3 consists of 14 residues. Germline V gene sequence: CDR1 SGHRS, CDR2 YFSETQ. V shed 4 bases and J shed 6 bases, with 14 bases lying between them. The CDR3 nucleotides are TGCGCCAGCAGCAGAGACATAACGGGCAATGAGCAGTTCTTC. Translation: CASSRDITGNEQFF.

Of note for this clonotype: It is likely a read error, because the conserved phenylalanine at the end of the CDR3 is missing. This chain's CDR3 is CASSVGGLADYEQYL. DNA for the CDR3: TGTGCCAGCAGCGTCGGGGGACTAGCGGACTACGAGCAGTACCTC. J is TRBJ2-7 and V is TRBV9; TRBD2 aligns across 11 bases. The CDR3 extends over 15 amino acids. Germline V lookup: CDR1 SGDLS, CDR2 YYNGEE. V shed 2 bases, J shed 3 bases, and the junction held 4 bases outside the gene matches.